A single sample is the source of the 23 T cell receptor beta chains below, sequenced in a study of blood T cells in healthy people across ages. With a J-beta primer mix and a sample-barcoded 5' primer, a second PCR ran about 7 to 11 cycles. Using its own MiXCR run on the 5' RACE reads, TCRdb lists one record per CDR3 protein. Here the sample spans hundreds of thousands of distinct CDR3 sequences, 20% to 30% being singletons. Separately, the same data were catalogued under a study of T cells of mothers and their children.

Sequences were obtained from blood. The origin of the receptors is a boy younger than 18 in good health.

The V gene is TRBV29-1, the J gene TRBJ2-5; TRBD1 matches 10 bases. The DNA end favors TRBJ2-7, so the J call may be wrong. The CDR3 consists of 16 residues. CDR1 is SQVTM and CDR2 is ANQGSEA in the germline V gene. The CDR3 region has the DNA TGCAGCGTTGAATTGTTTAGAGGGACAGGGGCCTACGAGCAGTACTTC. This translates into CSVELFRGTGAYEQYF.

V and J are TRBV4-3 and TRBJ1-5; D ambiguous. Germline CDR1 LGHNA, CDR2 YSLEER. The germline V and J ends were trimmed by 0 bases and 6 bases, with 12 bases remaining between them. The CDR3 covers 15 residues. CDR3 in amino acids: CASSQDPGVGQPQHF. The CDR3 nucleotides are TGCGCCAGCAGCCAAGATCCTGGGGTAGGTCAGCCCCAGCATTTT.

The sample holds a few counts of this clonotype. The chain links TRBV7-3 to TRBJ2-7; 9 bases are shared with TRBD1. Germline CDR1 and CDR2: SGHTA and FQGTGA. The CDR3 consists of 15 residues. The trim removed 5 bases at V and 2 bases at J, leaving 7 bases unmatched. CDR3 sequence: CASSKRGTGPYEQYF. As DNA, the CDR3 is TGTGCCAGCAGCAAACGGGGGACAGGGCCCTACGAGCAGTACTTC.

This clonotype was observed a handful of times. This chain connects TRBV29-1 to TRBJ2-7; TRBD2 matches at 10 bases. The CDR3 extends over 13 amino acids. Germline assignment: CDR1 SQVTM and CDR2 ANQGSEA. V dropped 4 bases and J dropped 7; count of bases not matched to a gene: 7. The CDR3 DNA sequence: TGCAGCGTTGTCAGCGGGAGGGCCCGGGAGCAGTACTTC. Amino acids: CSVVSGRAREQYF.

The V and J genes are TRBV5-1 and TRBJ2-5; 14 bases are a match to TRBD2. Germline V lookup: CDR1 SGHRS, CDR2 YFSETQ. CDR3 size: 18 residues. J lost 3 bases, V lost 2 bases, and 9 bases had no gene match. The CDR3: CASSLRLAGGPSEETQYF. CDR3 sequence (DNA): TGCGCCAGCAGCTTAAGACTAGCGGGAGGGCCCTCGGAAGAGACCCAGTACTTC.

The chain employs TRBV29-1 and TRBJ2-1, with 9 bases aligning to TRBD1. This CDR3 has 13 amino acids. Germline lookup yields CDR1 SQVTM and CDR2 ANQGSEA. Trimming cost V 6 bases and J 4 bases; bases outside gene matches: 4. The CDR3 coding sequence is TGCAGCGTCAGGACAGGGGATTACAATGAGCAGTTCTTC. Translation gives CSVRTGDYNEQFF.

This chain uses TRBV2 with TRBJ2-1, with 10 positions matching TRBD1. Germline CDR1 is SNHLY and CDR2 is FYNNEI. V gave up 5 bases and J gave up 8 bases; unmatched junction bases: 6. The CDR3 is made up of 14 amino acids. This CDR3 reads CASSPGTGVYEQFF. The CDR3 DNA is TGTGCCAGCAGTCCCGGGACAGGGGTATATGAGCAGTTCTTC. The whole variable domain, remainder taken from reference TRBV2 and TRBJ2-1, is EPEVTQTPSHQVTQMGQEVILRCVPISNHLYFYWYRQILGQKVEFLVSFYNNEISEKSEIFDDQFSVERPDGSNFTLKIRSTKLEDSAMYFCASSPGTGVYEQFFGPGTRLTVL.

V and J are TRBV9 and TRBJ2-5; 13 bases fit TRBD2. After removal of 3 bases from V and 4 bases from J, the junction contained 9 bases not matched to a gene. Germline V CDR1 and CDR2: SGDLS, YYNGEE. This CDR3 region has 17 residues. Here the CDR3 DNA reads TGTGCCAGCAGCGGCTCCGGGACTAGCGGGGCGGGAGAGACCCAGTACTTC. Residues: CASSGSGTSGAGETQYF.

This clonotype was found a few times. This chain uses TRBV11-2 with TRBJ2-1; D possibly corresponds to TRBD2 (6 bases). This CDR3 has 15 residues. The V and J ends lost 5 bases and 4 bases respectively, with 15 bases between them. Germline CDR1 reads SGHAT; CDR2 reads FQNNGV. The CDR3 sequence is CASSPERVRYNEQFF. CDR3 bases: TGTGCCAGCAGCCCAGAGCGGGTTCGATACAATGAGCAGTTCTTC.

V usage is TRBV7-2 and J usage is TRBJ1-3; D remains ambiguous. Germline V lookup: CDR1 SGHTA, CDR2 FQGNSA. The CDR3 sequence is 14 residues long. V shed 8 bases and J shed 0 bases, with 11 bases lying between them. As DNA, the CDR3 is TGTGCCAGCCGGATGAGGACCTCTGGAAACACCATATATTTT. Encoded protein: CASRMRTSGNTIYF. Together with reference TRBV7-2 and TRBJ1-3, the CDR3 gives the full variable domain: GAGVSQSPSNKVTEKGKDVELRCDPISGHTALYWYRQSLGQGLEFLIYFQGNSAPDKSGLPSDRFSAERTGGSVSTLTIQRTQQEDSAVYLCASRMRTSGNTIYFGEGSWLTVV.

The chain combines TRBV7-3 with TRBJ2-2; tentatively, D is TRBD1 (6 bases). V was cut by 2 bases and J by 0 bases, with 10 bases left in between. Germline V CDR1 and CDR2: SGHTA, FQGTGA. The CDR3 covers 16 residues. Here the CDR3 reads CASSLQGGTNTGELFF. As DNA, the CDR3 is TGTGCCAGCAGCTTACAAGGGGGTACGAACACCGGGGAGCTGTTTTTT.

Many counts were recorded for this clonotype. DNA of the CDR3: TGTGCCATCAGTGAGTCGAGGGACACCGGGGAGCTGTTTTTT. Encoded protein: CAISESRDTGELFF. The chain uses TRBV10-3 and TRBJ2-2; D might be TRBD2 (5 bases). Germline CDR1 reads ENHRY; CDR2 reads SYGVKD. Trimming removed 0 bases at V and 3 bases at J, with 5 bases between. This CDR3 has 14 residues.

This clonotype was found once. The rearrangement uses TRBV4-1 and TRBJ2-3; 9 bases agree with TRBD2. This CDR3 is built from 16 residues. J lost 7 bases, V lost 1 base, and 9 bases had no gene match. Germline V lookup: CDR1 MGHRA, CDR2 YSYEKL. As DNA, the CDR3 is TGCGCCAGCAGCCAAGGGGGTAGCGGGAGAGATCATACGCAGTATTTT. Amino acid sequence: CASSQGGSGRDHTQYF.

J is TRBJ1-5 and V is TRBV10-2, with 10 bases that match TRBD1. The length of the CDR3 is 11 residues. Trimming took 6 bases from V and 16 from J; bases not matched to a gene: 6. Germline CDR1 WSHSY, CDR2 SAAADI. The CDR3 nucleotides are TGCGCCAGCAGCGGGGGACAGGGGAGACATTTT. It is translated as CASSGGQGRHF.

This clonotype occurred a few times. The CDR3 nucleotides read TGTGCCACCAGCAGGGCTACGGGACTAGCGGGAGAGAATGAGCAGTTCTTC. Translated: CATSRATGLAGENEQFF. The V and J genes are TRBV15 and TRBJ2-5; TRBD2 agrees at 14 bases. Gene TRBJ2-1 matches the end of the DNA better, so the J call may be wrong. The CDR3 length is 17 residues. Germline-derived CDR1 and CDR2 are LNHNV and YYDKDF (reference sequence).

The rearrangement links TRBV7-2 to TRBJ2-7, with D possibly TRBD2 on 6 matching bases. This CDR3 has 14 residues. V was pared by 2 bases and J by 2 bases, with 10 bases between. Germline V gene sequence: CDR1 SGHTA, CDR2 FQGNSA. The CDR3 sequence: CASSLYGGTYEQYF. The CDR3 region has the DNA TGTGCCAGCAGCTTATACGGGGGTACCTACGAGCAGTACTTC.

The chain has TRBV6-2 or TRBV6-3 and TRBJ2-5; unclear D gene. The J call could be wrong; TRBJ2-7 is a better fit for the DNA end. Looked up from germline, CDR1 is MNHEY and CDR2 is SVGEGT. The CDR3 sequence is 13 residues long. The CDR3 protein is CASSYTFPHEQYF. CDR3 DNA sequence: TGTGCCAGCAGTTACACGTTCCCCCACGAGCAGTACTTC.

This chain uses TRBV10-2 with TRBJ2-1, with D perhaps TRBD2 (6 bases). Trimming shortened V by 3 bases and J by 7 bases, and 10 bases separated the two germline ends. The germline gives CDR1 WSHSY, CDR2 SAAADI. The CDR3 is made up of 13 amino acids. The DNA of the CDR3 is TGCGCCAGCAGTGAACAAAGCGGGAATGAGCAGTTCTTC. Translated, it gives CASSEQSGNEQFF.

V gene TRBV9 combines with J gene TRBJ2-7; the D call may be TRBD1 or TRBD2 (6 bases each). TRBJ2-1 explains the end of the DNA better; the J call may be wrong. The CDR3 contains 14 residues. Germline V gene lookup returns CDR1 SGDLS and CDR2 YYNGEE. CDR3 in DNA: TGTGCCAGCAGCCCCCGGACGGCTATGGGGGGCCAGTTCTTC. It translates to CASSPRTAMGGQFF.

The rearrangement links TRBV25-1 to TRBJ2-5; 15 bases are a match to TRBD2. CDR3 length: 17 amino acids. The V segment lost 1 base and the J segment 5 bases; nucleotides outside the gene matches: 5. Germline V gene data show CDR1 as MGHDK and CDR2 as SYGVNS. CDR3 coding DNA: TGTGCCAGCAGTGAATGGACTAGCGGGAGGGGTCCGGAGACCCAGTACTTC. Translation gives CASSEWTSGRGPETQYF.

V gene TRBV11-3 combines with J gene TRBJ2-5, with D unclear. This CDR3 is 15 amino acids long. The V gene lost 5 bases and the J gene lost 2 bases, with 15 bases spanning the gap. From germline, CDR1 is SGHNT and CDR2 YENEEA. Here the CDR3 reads CASSLQASSQETQYF. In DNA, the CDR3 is TGTGCCAGCAGCCTCCAAGCGTCATCACAAGAGACCCAGTACTTC.

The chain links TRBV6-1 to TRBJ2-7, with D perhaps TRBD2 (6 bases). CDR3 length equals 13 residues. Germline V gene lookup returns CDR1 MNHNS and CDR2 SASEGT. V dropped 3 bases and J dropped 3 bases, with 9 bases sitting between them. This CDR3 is CASSDLTSYEQYF. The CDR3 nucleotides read TGTGCCAGCAGTGACCTGACTAGCTACGAGCAGTACTTC.

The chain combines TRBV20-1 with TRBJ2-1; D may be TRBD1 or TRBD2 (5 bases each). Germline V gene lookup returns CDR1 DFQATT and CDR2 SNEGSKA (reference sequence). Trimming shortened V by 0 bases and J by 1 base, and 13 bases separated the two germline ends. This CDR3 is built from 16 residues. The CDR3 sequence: CSARELGELSYNEQFF. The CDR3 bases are TGCAGTGCTAGAGAGCTGGGGGAGCTTTCCTACAATGAGCAGTTCTTC.